Listed below are T cell receptor beta chains from one sample, sequenced in a study of blood T cell repertoires in COVID-19. The assay was immunoSEQ multiplex PCR, and TCRdb's table has in-frame clones only and misses some. Found here are about 160,000 clones, around nine tenths of them singletons; the top ten hold 18%. Sequenced input: peripheral blood. The receptors originated from a man aged 60 to 69 with active or convalescent COVID-19. Both conserved end residues are part of each CDR3. The D gene is left open where the match is weak. Some rows have no size entry. The others give once, few or many, or a class for an expanded clone.

v_gene	abundance	j_gene	d_gene	CDR3aa	CDR3nt
TRBV6-5	NA	TRBJ1-6	NA	CASSSTGYNSPLHF	TGTGCCAGCAGTTCAACAGGGTACAACTCACCCCTCCACTTT
TRBV5-1	NA	TRBJ1-2	NA	CASSLASANYDYTF	TGCGCCAGCAGCTTGGCGTCCGCTAACTATGACTACACCTTC
TRBV11-2	NA	TRBJ1-3	TRBD1	CASSLGTGTGNTIYF	TGTGCCAGCAGCTTAGGGACAGGGACTGGAAACACCATATATTTT
TRBV6-5	NA	TRBJ1-2	NA	CASSYLVNREDGYTF	TGTGCCAGCAGTTATCTCGTAAACAGGGAAGATGGCTACACCTTC
TRBV6-6	NA	TRBJ2-6	TRBD2	CASSPGLAGFSGANVLTF	TGTGCCAGCAGTCCAGGACTAGCGGGGTTCTCTGGGGCCAACGTCCTGACTTTC
TRBV5-4	few	TRBJ1-1	NA	CASSLGGAHTEAFF	TGTGCCAGCAGCTTGGGTGGAGCGCACACTGAAGCTTTCTTT
TRBV28	NA	TRBJ1-2	TRBD1	CATRVWGQGDYGYTF	TGTGCCACCCGTGTATGGGGACAGGGCGACTATGGCTACACCTTC
TRBV7-2	NA	TRBJ2-3	NA	CASSLSGSTDTQYF	TGTGCCAGCAGCTTAAGCGGGAGCACAGATACGCAGTATTTT
TRBV16	NA	TRBJ2-7	NA	CASSQSAEGGYEQYF	TGTGCCAGCAGCCAATCAGCGGAGGGTGGGTACGAGCAGTACTTC
TRBV11-2	NA	TRBJ1-1	NA	CASSPRLSMNTEAFF	TGTGCCAGCAGCCCTAGACTAAGCATGAACACTGAAGCTTTCTTT
TRBV5-1	NA	TRBJ2-7	TRBD1	CASSAPDRGNEQYF	TGCGCCAGCAGCGCACCGGACAGGGGCAACGAGCAGTACTTC
TRBV9	NA	TRBJ2-7	NA	CASSVEVGPTAEQYF	TGTGCCAGCAGCGTAGAGGTGGGGCCGACGGCCGAGCAGTACTTC
TRBV19	NA	TRBJ1-5	TRBD1	CASSFRDRGSNQPQHF	TGTGCCAGTAGTTTCCGGGACAGGGGGAGCAATCAGCCCCAGCATTTT
TRBV2	NA	TRBJ1-2	NA	CASSGFVGRAYGYTF	TGTGCCAGCAGTGGTTTCGTGGGCCGTGCCTATGGCTACACCTTC
TRBV10-1	few	TRBJ2-2	NA	CASTRQGSGELFF	TGCGCCAGCACCCGGCAGGGTTCCGGGGAGCTGTTTTTT
TRBV5-6	NA	TRBJ1-2	NA	CASSSEVHGYTF	TGTGCCAGCAGTAGCGAGGTTCATGGCTACACCTTC
TRBV28	NA	TRBJ2-7	TRBD2	CASSAPGLGKYEQYF	TGTGCCAGCAGTGCCCCGGGACTAGGGAAATACGAGCAGTACTTC
TRBV5-1	NA	TRBJ2-3	NA	CASSPPSAGSDTQYF	TGCGCCAGCAGCCCCCCTAGCGCCGGCTCAGATACGCAGTATTTT
TRBV4-1	NA	TRBJ1-2	NA	CASSQDNQGGYGYTF	TGCGCCAGCAGCCAAGATAATCAGGGTGGCTATGGCTACACCTTC
TRBV29-1	NA	TRBJ1-1	TRBD1	CSVEPTGGNTEAFF	TGCAGCGTTGAACCGACAGGGGGGAACACTGAAGCTTTCTTT
TRBV6-1	NA	TRBJ1-5	NA	CASSEASGARNQPQHF	TGTGCCAGCAGTGAAGCTAGTGGGGCTCGGAATCAGCCCCAGCATTTT
TRBV30	few	TRBJ1-2	NA	CAWSHNTNYGYTF	TGTGCCTGGAGTCACAACACTAACTATGGCTACACCTTC
TRBV12-5	NA	TRBJ1-1	NA	CASGLQGANTEAFF	TGTGCTAGTGGTTTACAGGGAGCAAACACTGAAGCTTTCTTT
TRBV6-1	NA	TRBJ2-5	TRBD2	CASSERAGAVGETQYF	TGTGCCAGCAGTGAAAGAGCGGGGGCGGTAGGAGAGACCCAGTACTTC
TRBV4-1	NA	TRBJ1-2	TRBD1	CASSPTTGQTGVLGYTF	TGCGCCAGCAGCCCTACAACGGGGCAAACAGGGGTTCTAGGCTACACCTTC
TRBV5-4	NA	TRBJ2-7	TRBD1	CASRRDRGSYEQYF	TGTGCCAGCAGAAGGGACAGGGGCTCCTACGAGCAGTACTTC
TRBV6-7	NA	TRBJ2-7	TRBD2	CASSYSKLAGTSYEQYF	TGTGCCAGCAGTTACTCGAAACTAGCGGGAACCTCCTACGAGCAGTACTTC
TRBV9	NA	TRBJ1-2	TRBD1	CASSPLGTGRGYTF	TGTGCCAGCAGCCCCCTCGGGACAGGTCGTGGCTACACCTTC
TRBV29-1	few	TRBJ1-1	TRBD1	CSVVGQENTEAFF	TGCAGCGTTGTAGGACAGGAGAACACTGAAGCTTTCTTT
TRBV9	NA	TRBJ2-1	NA	CASSATSPGSYNEQFF	TGTGCCAGCAGCGCCACTAGTCCCGGTTCCTACAATGAGCAGTTCTTC
TRBV4-1	NA	TRBJ1-1	NA	CASSQVEQAARLNTEAFF	TGCGCCAGCAGCCAAGTAGAACAGGCCGCCAGACTGAACACTGAAGCTTTCTTT
TRBV6-5	NA	TRBJ1-3	TRBD1	CASSSRQGGNTIYF	TGTGCCAGCAGTTCCCGACAGGGTGGAAACACCATATATTTT
TRBV7-9	NA	TRBJ2-1	TRBD2	CASSLGGAGAYNEQFF	TGTGCCAGCAGCCTGGGAGGGGCGGGAGCCTACAATGAGCAGTTCTTC
TRBV5-1	NA	TRBJ1-4	NA	CASSLARAANEKLFF	TGCGCCAGCAGCTTGGCGAGGGCAGCGAATGAAAAACTGTTTTTT
TRBV4-2	NA	TRBJ1-2	TRBD1	CASSQVGTGGDYGYTF	TGTGCCAGCAGCCAAGTAGGGACAGGGGGGGACTATGGCTACACCTTC
TRBV11-2	NA	TRBJ2-1	NA	CASSLPPSSEQFF	TGTGCCAGCAGCTTACCCCCGTCGAGTGAGCAGTTCTTC
TRBV18	NA	TRBJ1-5	NA	CASSPDGRNSNQPQHF	TGTGCCAGCTCACCGGACGGGAGGAATAGCAATCAGCCCCAGCATTTT
TRBV30	NA	TRBJ1-5	NA	CAWSVPRGSRNQPQHF	TGTGCCTGGAGTGTCCCCAGAGGCAGTCGAAATCAGCCCCAGCATTTT
TRBV5-1	NA	TRBJ2-7	TRBD2	CASSLSAGGNYEQYF	TGCGCCAGCAGCTTATCAGCGGGAGGTAACTACGAGCAGTACTTC
TRBV7-2	NA	TRBJ2-7	NA	CASSLEGGYEQYF	TGTGCCAGCAGCTTAGAGGGCGGGTACGAGCAGTACTTC
TRBV5-6	once	TRBJ2-5	NA	CASSSRRLNPQETQYF	TGTGCCAGCAGCTCCCGGAGGTTGAACCCCCAAGAGACCCAGTACTTC
TRBV7-2	NA	TRBJ1-6	NA	CASSNRLSSYNSPLHF	TGTGCCAGCAGCAATCGACTCAGCTCCTATAATTCACCCCTCCACTTT
TRBV19	NA	TRBJ2-7	NA	CASSINEYEQYF	TGTGCCAGTAGTATAAATGAGTACGAGCAGTACTTC
TRBV18	NA	TRBJ1-6	TRBD1	CASSPQRQGANSPLHF	TGTGCCAGCTCACCGCAGAGACAGGGGGCTAATTCACCCCTCCACTTT
TRBV2	NA	TRBJ1-4	NA	CASRDDRRNEKLFF	TGTGCCAGCAGAGATGACAGGAGGAATGAAAAACTGTTTTTT
TRBV28	NA	TRBJ1-2	NA	CASSSGFYGYTF	TGTGCCAGCAGTTCAGGGTTCTATGGCTACACCTTC
TRBV29-1	NA	TRBJ1-1	TRBD1	CSVGWDRMNTEAFF	TGCAGCGTTGGGTGGGACAGAATGAACACTGAAGCTTTCTTT
TRBV5-1	once	TRBJ2-5	TRBD1	CASSGTVTQETQYF	TGCGCCAGCAGCGGGACAGTCACCCAAGAGACCCAGTACTTC
TRBV18	NA	TRBJ2-1	NA	CASSPLENYNEQFF	TGTGCCAGCTCACCACTAGAGAACTACAATGAGCAGTTCTTC
TRBV9	NA	TRBJ1-3	TRBD1	CASSVDPGGSGNTIYF	TGTGCCAGCAGCGTAGACCCAGGGGGCTCTGGAAACACCATATATTTT
TRBV19	NA	TRBJ2-5	TRBD2	CASSIRTSGGETQYF	TGTGCCAGTAGTATACGGACTAGCGGGGGTGAGACCCAGTACTTC
TRBV27	NA	TRBJ2-7	NA	CASSLSGDEQYF	TGTGCCAGCAGTTTATCAGGAGACGAGCAGTACTTC
TRBV5-1	few	TRBJ2-1	TRBD1	CASSKVPTGGTYNEQFF	TGCGCCAGCAGCAAAGTACCTACAGGGGGCACCTACAATGAGCAGTTCTTC
TRBV4-2	NA	TRBJ1-5	TRBD1	CASSYTGTGAGQPQHF	TGTGCCAGCAGCTACACCGGGACAGGGGCTGGTCAGCCCCAGCATTTT
TRBV24-1	once	TRBJ2-1	NA	CATSGGSYNEQFF	TGTGCCACCAGTGGAGGGTCCTACAATGAGCAGTTCTTC
TRBV10-3	NA	TRBJ1-5	TRBD1	CATSPGQAFNQPQHF	TGTGCCACCTCTCCGGGACAGGCTTTCAATCAGCCCCAGCATTTT
TRBV6-5	NA	TRBJ1-1	TRBD1	CASSSPGTGDEAFF	TGTGCCAGCAGTTCGCCCGGGACAGGGGATGAAGCTTTCTTT